This T cell receptor (beta chain) was identified in a study of shared clonotypes between healthy human individuals. General study points: Investigators expected sequencing depth to affect clonotype sharing among donors. When compared with the clonotypes that were shared by all four sorted-subset donors, the non-shared clonotypes turned out to have lower generation probabilities.

CDR3 length: 12 amino acids. Trimming left V 8 bases short and J 6 bases short, with 13 bases between. Germline loops: CDR1 MDHEN, CDR2 SYDVKM. Notes on this clone: Antigen: not known.

A roughly 220 ng quantity of DNA, some 30,000 T cell genomes, went into the sorted-subset replicate PCRs. Under the authors' procedure: ImmunoSEQ output held junction-only sequences without quality scores, so filtering differed. TCRdb's table, derived via immunoSEQ multiplex PCR, lists solely in-frame clones and lacks some. V, J and clone size were drawn from that table, and D and trimming were deduced from the DNA. The repertoire holds 2 million to 2.5 million clones, with roughly 90% as singletons. This receptor was obtained from a man aged 18 to 35 in good health. Some clones in this sample may be carry-over from other donors' samples. The rearrangement links TRBV28 to TRBJ1-2; D is perhaps TRBD1 (6 bases). The sequenced material came from naive CD4+ T cells from PBMCs. Noted subset: CD45RA+ positively selected. The CDR3 spells CASADSSDGYTF. The CDR3, as DNA: TGTGCCAGCGCGGACAGCAGCGATGGCTACACCTTC.